This T cell receptor beta chain was found in a study of technical replicates of blood from a handful of donors. This table comes from immunoSEQ multiplex PCR, and its TCRdb copy is limited to in-frame clones, with some not included. This table has approximately 100,000 clones, nearly 96% appearing once. Germline-derived CDR1 and CDR2 are LNHDA and SQIVND (reference sequence). The CDR3 sequence is 14 residues long. The V and J ends lost 3 bases and 2 bases, in that order; junction bases with no gene match: 4. The chain combines TRBV19 with TRBJ2-7, with 7 bases fitting TRBD2. The material sequenced was T cells isolated from PBMCs. The clonotype comes from a human donor in good health. The CDR3 region is CASSMIGTTYEQYF. As DNA, the CDR3 is TGTGCCAGTAGTATGATCGGGACTACCTACGAGCAGTACTTC.